The 10 T cell receptor beta chains reported below all come from one sample, sequenced in a study of post-analysis software for immune sequencing data. Built from TCR beta cDNA, the libraries had unique molecular identifiers in them. TCRdb used MiXCR to reprocess the PCR reads, holding one entry per CDR3 protein. The table lists about 820,000 distinct CDR3 sequences, approximately 50% of them singletons, with 4.6% in the top ten. Study results and limitations: In patients, TRBV5-6, TRBV5-1 and TRBV20-1 belonged to roughly five TRBV segments found more frequently than in controls.

Their target antigens are unknown. Sequencing was done on a sample of blood. The receptors here all came from a girl aged 5 to 17 with multiple sclerosis.

Turning to this clonotype: One junction end disagrees with the germline gene, perhaps due to a read error. The chain is built from TRBV29-1 and TRBJ2-4; D unclear. The CDR3 totals 16 residues. The V gene's germline CDR1 is SQVTM and CDR2 ANQGSEA. CDR3 bases: TGCAGCGTTAAAGAGGATAGCATTTTAGCCAAAAACATTCAGTACTTC. This gives the protein CSVKEDSILAKNIQYF. Full variable domain (missing parts from reference TRBV29-1 and TRBJ2-4): SAVISQKPSRDICQRGTSLTIQCQVDSQVTMMFWYRQQPGQSLTLIATANQGSEATYESGFVIDKFPISRPNLTFSTLTVSNMSPEDSSIYLCSVKEDSILAKNIQYFGAGTRLSVL.

The table lists this clonotype with a count of one. The chain has TRBV5-5 and TRBJ1-5, with a tentative D call TRBD1 (6 bases). Trimming pared 2 bases from V and 3 bases from J, leaving 12 bases between. The V gene's germline CDR1 is SGHKS and CDR2 YYEKEE (reference sequence). The CDR3 sequence is 15 residues long. The CDR3 DNA reads as TGTGCCAGCAGCTTCGACGGGGGGCTCAATCAGCCCCAGCATTTT. Translated: CASSFDGGLNQPQHF.

This chain connects TRBV12-5 to TRBJ2-1; 7 nucleotides align to TRBD1. V dropped 4 bases and J dropped 6; count of bases not matched to a gene: 21. This CDR3 region has 19 residues. From germline, CDR1 is LGHNT and CDR2 FRNRAP. CDR3 DNA: TGTGCTAGTGGTTGGGGGTGGAGTTCGGACGGACAGGCCCCCAATGAGCAGTTCTTC. Its protein is CASGWGWSSDGQAPNEQFF.

The J gene is TRBJ2-1, the V gene TRBV7-2; 9 bases fit TRBD2. The CDR3 is made up of 17 amino acids. J lost 1 base, V lost 5 bases, and 9 bases had no gene match. Germline V gene lookup returns CDR1 SGHTA and CDR2 FQGNSA. The CDR3, as DNA: TGTGCCAGCAGCCAACTAGAGCGGGGGGCTTCCTACAATGAGCAGTTCTTC. Translating it yields CASSQLERGASYNEQFF.

This clonotype has a handful of counts. The J gene is TRBJ2-5, the V gene TRBV29-1, with 13 bases lining up with TRBD2. The end of the DNA is better explained by TRBJ2-7, so the J call may be wrong. The CDR3 contains 13 residues. Germline V gene data show CDR1 as SQVTM and CDR2 as ANQGSEA. This chain's CDR3 is CSVGGLAGHEQYF. CDR3 in DNA: TGCAGCGTTGGGGGACTAGCGGGACACGAGCAGTACTTC.

The chain recombines TRBV7-2 with TRBJ1-2, with no clear D. The germline V and J ends were trimmed by 5 bases and 4 bases, with 20 bases remaining between them. CDR1 SGHTA and CDR2 FQGNSA come from the germline V gene. This CDR3 region has 16 residues. This chain's CDR3 is CASSPSVGLRGYGYTF. The CDR3, as DNA: TGTGCCAGCAGCCCTTCGGTGGGCTTGAGAGGCTATGGCTACACCTTC. The entire variable domain, with the rest obtained from reference TRBV7-2 and TRBJ1-2, is as follows: GAGVSQSPSNKVTEKGKDVELRCDPISGHTALYWYRQSLGQGLEFLIYFQGNSAPDKSGLPSDRFSAERTGGSVSTLTIQRTQQEDSAVYLCASSPSVGLRGYGYTFGSGTRLTVV.

V usage is TRBV7-6 and J usage is TRBJ2-3, with 7 bases that match TRBD1. Germline CDR1 and CDR2: SGHVS and FNYEAQ. Trimming removed 6 bases from V and 7 bases from J; junction bases left unmatched: 4. The CDR3 contains 12 residues. CDR3 protein: CASSSQGHTQYF. The CDR3 DNA reads as TGTGCCAGCAGTTCACAGGGGCATACGCAGTATTTT.

The chain joins TRBV12-3 or TRBV12-4 to TRBJ1-4; 10 nucleotides line up with TRBD1. Trimming at V came to 6 bases and at J to 10 bases, leaving 11 bases not matched to a gene. This CDR3 region has 15 residues. CDR3 amino acids: CASSPGTGVGGKLFF. In nucleotides, the CDR3 is TGTGCCAGCAGCCCCGGGACAGGGGTGGGAGGAAAACTGTTTTTT.

CDR3 sequence (DNA): TGCAGTGCTAGAAAGACAGGGGGCCCTGAAGCTTTCTTT. Residues: CSARKTGGPEAFF. The chain recombines TRBV20-1 with TRBJ1-1; 10 bases fit TRBD1. The V and J ends lost 2 bases and 6 bases, in that order; junction bases with no gene match: 3. This CDR3 has 13 amino acids. Germline CDR1 reads DFQATT; CDR2 reads SNEGSKA (reference sequence).

J is TRBJ1-2 and V is TRBV12-3 or TRBV12-4, with TRBD1 identical over 8 bases. V gave up 5 bases and J gave up 1 base; unmatched junction bases: 9. CDR3 length equals 16 residues. CDR3 bases: TGTGCCAGCAGTCCCGGGACAGGCGCGGTTAACTATGGCTACACCTTC. Amino acids: CASSPGTGAVNYGYTF.